The TCR beta chain described here comes from a study of beta chain features in type 1 diabetes. Study-wide points: For patients, the naive, central memory and Treg TCRB repertoires appeared more alike than for healthy donors.

CDR1 SGHDN and CDR2 FVKESK come from the germline V gene. The CDR3 length is 15 residues. Trimming took off 4 bases at V and 5 bases at J, with 14 bases between the two ends. This clone was seen a few times. Its antigen remains unknown. Sorting gave populations that all exceeded 98% purity. The study reverse transcribed the entire isolated RNA, so it sequenced expressed TCRB transcripts. The table came from immunoSEQ multiplex PCR; TCRdb's copy has only in-frame clones and leaves some out. The data contain around 140,000 clones, about 9.1% of them seen just once; the ten biggest clones take up less than 0.85%.

The rearrangement uses TRBV14 and TRBJ1-4; D is uncertain. Sequenced sample: central memory CD4+ T cells from blood. This clonotype originated in a woman between 35 and 50 years old in good health. CDR3 coding DNA: TGTGCCAGCAGCCCATATGGGCCGGTGAATGAAAAACTGTTTTTT. This sequence encodes CASSPYGPVNEKLFF.